A single sample is the source of the 12 T cell receptor beta chains below, sequenced in a study of long-term antiretroviral therapy in people with HIV. This was the immunoSEQ v3.0 assay at survey level. Profiled with immunoSEQ multiplex PCR; TCRdb holds only in-frame clones, not every one. The sample yields about 25,000 clones, 86% seen once. This specimen consisted of unsorted PBMCs, obtained 1.2 years after starting antiretroviral therapy. Receptor source: a man aged 45 to 65 with HIV.

The sample holds one count of this clone. The chain is built from TRBV2 and TRBJ1-5, with D possibly TRBD1 on 5 matching bases. Trimming stripped 6 bases from V and 1 base from J, with 13 bases between. The CDR3 runs 15 residues. Germline V gene lookup returns CDR1 SNHLY and CDR2 FYNNEI. CDR3 sequence reads: CASSPAGGSNQPQHF. In DNA form, the CDR3 reads TGTGCCAGCAGCCCCGCCGGGGGAAGCAATCAGCCCCAGCATTTT.

The chain employs TRBV9 and TRBJ2-1; 9 bases match TRBD2. The CDR3 is 15 residues long. CDR1 is SGDLS and CDR2 is YYNGEE in the germline V gene. The ends lost 3 bases at V and 1 base at J; junction bases unmatched: 2. The CDR3 DNA reads as TGTGCCAGCAGCGATAGCGGGGGTTCCTACAATGAGCAGTTCTTC. Protein sequence: CASSDSGGSYNEQFF.

The count of this clone is one. The gene calls are TRBV18 and TRBJ1-3, with a tentative D call TRBD1 (5 bases). The germline V gene has CDR1 KGHSH and CDR2 LQKENI. CDR3 size: 15 residues. The V gene lost 3 bases and the J gene lost 1 base, with 10 bases spanning the gap. The CDR3 protein is CASSPLDSSGNTIYF. In DNA form, the CDR3 reads TGTGCCAGCTCACCGCTAGACAGTTCTGGAAACACCATATATTTT.

The chain combines TRBV7-8 with TRBJ2-5; no clear D gene. Germline assignment: CDR1 SGHVS and CDR2 FQNEAQ. The V and J ends lost 1 base and 5 bases respectively, with 14 bases between them. This CDR3 spans 15 amino acids. CDR3: CASSLVRPTTETQYF. The CDR3 DNA sequence: TGTGCCAGCAGCTTAGTAAGGCCAACTACGGAGACCCAGTACTTC.

V is TRBV28 and J is TRBJ1-1; D gene ambiguous. Germline assignment: CDR1 MDHEN and CDR2 SYDVKM. V lost 4 bases, J lost 4 bases, and 10 bases lay in between. This CDR3 has 13 residues. CDR3 nucleotides: TGTGCCAGCAGTTGGGTAGGGCTCACTGAAGCTTTCTTT. Residues: CASSWVGLTEAFF.

The chain has TRBV11-1 and TRBJ1-1; D is unresolved. CDR1 is SGHAT, CDR2 FQDESV, per germline (reference sequence). The CDR3 is 14 residues long. V lost 5 bases and J lost 0, with 10 bases in between. The CDR3 bases are TGTGCCAGCAGCGCCCAAGTCATGAACACTGAAGCTTTCTTT. Protein: CASSAQVMNTEAFF.

V usage is TRBV2 and J usage is TRBJ2-7, with TRBD1 matching over 7 bases. Germline CDR1 and CDR2: SNHLY and FYNNEI. The CDR3 length is 13 residues. The trim removed 6 bases at V and 6 bases at J, leaving 8 bases unmatched. The CDR3 loop is CASSLTGFGEQYF. The DNA of the CDR3 is TGTGCCAGCAGCTTGACAGGGTTCGGCGAGCAGTACTTC.

V usage is TRBV7-9 and J usage is TRBJ2-4, with D possibly matching TRBD1 (6 bases). Deletions cut 5 bases from V and 1 base from J, with 15 bases between. Germline V lookup: CDR1 SEHNR, CDR2 FQNEAQ (reference sequence). The CDR3 spans 16 residues. The CDR3: CASSDRGGVAKNIQYF. The CDR3 region has the DNA TGTGCCAGCAGCGACAGAGGGGGAGTCGCCAAAAACATTCAGTACTTC.

The V and J genes are TRBV5-8 and TRBJ1-5; D gene ambiguous. The CDR3 loop spans 11 amino acids. V was cut by 7 bases and J by 5 bases, with 7 bases left in between. The V gene's germline CDR1 is SGHTS and CDR2 YDEGEE. This CDR3 reads CASGVYQPQHF. The CDR3 region has the DNA TGTGCCAGCGGGGTGTATCAGCCCCAGCATTTT.

The chain carries TRBV11-2 and TRBJ1-1; no definite D call. V lost 5 bases to trimming and J lost 5 bases, with 18 bases between them. Per germline, CDR1 SGHAT and CDR2 FQNNGV. The CDR3 consists of 15 residues. For the CDR3, the DNA is TGTGCCAGCAGCCCCCCAGGCGGTTGGGGAACTGAAGCTTTCTTT. It codes for CASSPPGGWGTEAFF.

The chain recombines TRBV6-5 with TRBJ2-7; D ambiguous. Germline-derived CDR1 and CDR2 are MNHEY and SVGAGI. This CDR3 is built from 14 residues. Trimming took off 5 bases at V and 5 bases at J, with 16 bases between the two ends. The CDR3, as DNA: TGTGCCAGCAGTCTCACCCTTGGCTCGGACGAGCAGTACTTC. Residues: CASSLTLGSDEQYF.

The chain links TRBV7-9 to TRBJ2-1; 9 nucleotides align to TRBD1. This CDR3 spans 16 amino acids. Losses at the gene ends were 5 bases for V and 8 bases for J; bases not matched to a gene: 13. Per germline, CDR1 SEHNR and CDR2 FQNEAQ (reference sequence). In DNA form, the CDR3 reads TGTGCCAGCAGCGAAGTAACAGGGGGCTCATTCCATGAGCAGTTCTTC. It encodes CASSEVTGGSFHEQFF.